This T cell receptor beta chain was recovered during a study of cytomegalovirus exposure and HLA in healthy donors. Across the study: Findings of an earlier analysis included roughly 120 million unique TCR beta sequences from 190 million or so T cells. The study, taken as a whole, reports: An ancestry cluster, one associated with Asian ancestry, reportedly showed fewer N-insertions than the approximately 650-donor mean in a later analysis. Productive rates of about 87% or about 30% were seen for most TCR beta V segments in an earlier analysis. As was reported, the classifier diagnosed cytomegalovirus status with high specificity and sensitivity.

It was with 60 Vbeta and 13 Jbeta primers that the PCR ran. Assay used: immunoSEQ multiplex PCR; TCRdb lists only in-frame clones, some missing. Of approximately 210,000 clones in the sample, about 81% were seen once. Germline-derived CDR1 and CDR2 are SGHRS and YFSETQ. V lost 2 bases to trimming and J lost 4 bases; unmatched junction nucleotides: 4. The CDR3 sequence is 15 residues long. Regarding this clone: Its matching antigen is unknown. This sample includes further DNA sequences coding for the same CDR3.

This rearrangement joins TRBV5-1 to TRBJ2-1; 9 bases align to TRBD2. Specimen: PBMCs. The TCR originated in a middle-aged man in good health and CMV-seropositive. CDR3 DNA sequence: TGCGCCAGCAGCTTAGGTAGCGGGAGTTACAATGAGCAGTTCTTC. Translated: CASSLGSGSYNEQFF.